The clone carrying this T cell receptor beta chain turned up a few times. The antigen remains undetermined. The data were obtained in a study of CD8 T cells in ankylosing spondylitis. Regarding the study as a whole: Enrichment of disease-linked clones was reportedly significant in matched ankylosing spondylitis synovial fluid.

The V and J ends lost 0 bases and 1 base respectively, with 20 bases between them. Germline CDR1 is SGHKS and CDR2 is YYEKEE (reference sequence). The CDR3 consists of 18 residues. TCRdb reprocessed the 5' RACE reads with MiXCR, giving one entry per CDR3 protein. Of about 360,000 distinct CDR3 sequences listed, 20% to 25% are singletons. Material: blood, either unsorted or a sorted T cell fraction (not recorded which). The sequence derives from a male donor with ankylosing spondylitis or in good health (not recorded which). The chain has TRBV5-5 and TRBJ2-7, with D possibly being TRBD2 (5 bases). CDR3 protein: CASSLEGRGGVRSYEQYF. CDR3 coding DNA: TGTGCCAGCAGCTTGGAAGGTCGTGGAGGCGTGAGGTCCTACGAGCAGTACTTC. The full variable domain, rest sourced from reference TRBV5-5 and TRBJ2-7, is DAGVTQSPTHLIKTRGQQVTLRCSPISGHKSVSWYQQVLGQGPQFIFQYYEKEERGRGNFPDRFSARQFPNYSSELNVNALLLGDSALYLCASSLEGRGGVRSYEQYFGPGTRLTVT.